This T cell receptor (beta chain) emerged from a study of T cell responses to AZD1222 COVID-19 vaccine. Study-wide points: Nearly half of spike-specific TCRs reportedly target variant regions that are unmutated in the B.1.351 and B.1.1.7 variants. Researchers report vaccine-associated CD4 TCRs spanning spike, with dominance at 160-218 and 743-854.

Trimming stripped 7 bases from V and 2 bases from J, with 12 bases between. Germline CDR1 and CDR2: MNHNY and SVGAGI (reference sequence). The CDR3 covers 13 residues. Comment on this clone: Its antigen is not known.

Generated by immunoSEQ multiplex PCR, the TCRdb table keeps only in-frame clones and is missing some. The sample has 110,000 to 150,000 clones; approximately 90% are singletons. The sequence came from an adult who received the AZD1222 COVID-19 vaccine. The input for sequencing was peripheral blood, taken 28 days after the second AZD1222 dose. This chain joins TRBV6-6 and TRBJ2-7; a weak D match, TRBD1 (6 bases). CDR3 nucleotides: TGTGCCAGCAAGTACAGGGAAACCTACGAGCAGTACTTC. This translates into CASKYRETYEQYF.